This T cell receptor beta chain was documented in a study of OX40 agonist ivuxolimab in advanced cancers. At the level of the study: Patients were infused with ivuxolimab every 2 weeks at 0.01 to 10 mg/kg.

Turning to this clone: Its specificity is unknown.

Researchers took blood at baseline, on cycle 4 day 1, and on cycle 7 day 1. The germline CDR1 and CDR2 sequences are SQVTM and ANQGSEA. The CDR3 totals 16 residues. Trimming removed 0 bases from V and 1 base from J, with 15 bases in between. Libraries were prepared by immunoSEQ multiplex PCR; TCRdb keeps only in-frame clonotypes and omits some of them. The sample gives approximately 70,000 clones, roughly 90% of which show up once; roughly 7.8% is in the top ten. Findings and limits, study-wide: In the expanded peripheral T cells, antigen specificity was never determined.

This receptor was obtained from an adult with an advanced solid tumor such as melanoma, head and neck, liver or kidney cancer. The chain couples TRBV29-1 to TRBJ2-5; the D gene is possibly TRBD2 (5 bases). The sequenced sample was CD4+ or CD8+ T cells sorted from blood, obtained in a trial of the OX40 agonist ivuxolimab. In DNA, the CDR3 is TGCAGCGTTGAAGAAATAAGCGGAAACGGCCAAGAGACCCAGTACTTC. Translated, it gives CSVEEISGNGQETQYF.